This T cell receptor (beta chain) was captured in a study of shared clonotypes between healthy human individuals. Per the original data handling: ImmunoSEQ output held junction-only sequences without quality scores, so filtering differed. The repertoire was sequenced with immunoSEQ multiplex PCR; TCRdb's copy has only in-frame clones and lacks some. V, J and clone size are taken as reported in that table, and D and trimming were inferred from the DNA itself. The repertoire has fewer than 650,000 clones, over 60% of them found once; the top ten carry under 15%. The length of the CDR3 is 16 residues. Germline-derived CDR1 and CDR2 are LNHDA and SQIVND (reference sequence). V lost 1 base to trimming and J lost 3 bases; unmatched junction nucleotides: 9.

This TCR derives from a woman aged 40 to 50 in good health. Some clones in this sample may be carry-over from other donors' samples. The chain employs TRBV19 and TRBJ2-7, with TRBD1 matching over 7 bases. The sample taken for sequencing was PBMCs. CDR3 in amino acids: CASSIGRTGRGYEQYF. CDR3 in DNA: TGTGCCAGTAGTATAGGTCGGACAGGCCGGGGCTACGAGCAGTACTTC.